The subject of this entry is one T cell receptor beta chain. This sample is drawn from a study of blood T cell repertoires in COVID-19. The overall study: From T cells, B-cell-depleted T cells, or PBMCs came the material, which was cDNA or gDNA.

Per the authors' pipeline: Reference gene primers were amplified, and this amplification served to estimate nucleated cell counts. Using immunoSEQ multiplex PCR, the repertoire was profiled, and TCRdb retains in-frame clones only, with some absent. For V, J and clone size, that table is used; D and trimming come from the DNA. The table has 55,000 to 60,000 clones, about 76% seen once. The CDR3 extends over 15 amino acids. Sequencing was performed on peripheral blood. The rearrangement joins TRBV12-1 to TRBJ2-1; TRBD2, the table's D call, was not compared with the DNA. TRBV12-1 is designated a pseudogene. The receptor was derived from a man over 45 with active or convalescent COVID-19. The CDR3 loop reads CASSLGEVSYNEQFF. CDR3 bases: TGTGCCAGCAGCTTAGGGGAGGTCTCCTACAATGAGCAGTTCTTC.